Each of the 29 T cell receptor beta chains below was sequenced from the same sample in a study of blood T cell repertoires in COVID-19. Measured with immunoSEQ multiplex PCR; TCRdb has only the in-frame clones, and not every one. The table has roughly 200,000 clones, less than 95% seen once. Input material: peripheral blood. Receptors were obtained from a young man with COVID-19, enrolled during active disease.

The rearrangement joins TRBV27 to TRBJ1-2; TRBD1 is a possible D gene (6 bases). The CDR3 totals 13 residues. CDR1 is MNHEY, CDR2 SMNVEV, per germline (reference sequence). Trimming removed 6 bases from V and 3 bases from J, with 11 bases in between. CDR3 nucleotides: TGTGCCAGCAGCTATTCAGGGGACTATGGCTACACCTTC. It is translated as CASSYSGDYGYTF.

This clone was seen just once. The J gene is TRBJ1-1, the V gene TRBV7-9, with D maybe TRBD1 (6 bases). The CDR3 runs 12 residues. Per the germline V gene, CDR1 is SEHNR and CDR2 is FQNEAQ (reference sequence). The V gene lost 4 bases and the J gene lost 5 bases, with 8 bases spanning the gap. CDR3 protein: CASSSTGTEAFF. CDR3 coding DNA: TGTGCCAGCAGCTCAACAGGGACTGAAGCTTTCTTT.

The chain employs TRBV25-1 and TRBJ2-5; 9 bases align to TRBD2. Germline CDR1 MGHDK, CDR2 SYGVNS. CDR3 length equals 14 residues. J was trimmed by 5 bases and V by 5 bases; bases with no gene match: 6. The chain's CDR3 is CASSKSGGRETQYF. CDR3 DNA sequence: TGTGCCAGCAGTAAAAGCGGGGGGCGGGAGACCCAGTACTTC. Full variable domain (outside the CDR3, taken from reference TRBV25-1 and TRBJ2-5): EADIYQTPRYLVIGTGKKITLECSQTMGHDKMYWYQQDPGMELHLIHYSYGVNSTEKGDLSSESTVSRIRTEHFPLTLESARPSHTSQYLCASSKSGGRETQYFGPGTRLLVL.

The chain couples TRBV29-1 to TRBJ2-6, with a weak D call TRBD1 (7 bases). Germline V CDR1 and CDR2: SQVTM, ANQGSEA. Trimming stripped 6 bases from V and 4 bases from J, with 19 bases between. The CDR3 sequence is 16 residues long. CDR3: CSVRGVGQAGANVLTF. The CDR3 DNA reads as TGCAGCGTCAGGGGGGTCGGTCAGGCCGGGGCCAACGTCCTGACTTTC.

The chain joins TRBV5-1 to TRBJ1-2; unclear D gene. Looked up from germline, CDR1 is SGHRS and CDR2 is YFSETQ. CDR3 length: 16 amino acids. V was pared by 3 bases and J by 1 base, with 16 bases between. The CDR3 nucleotides are TGCGCCAGCAGCTCCGGGTTTAAGATAGATAACTATGGCTACACCTTC. This gives the protein CASSSGFKIDNYGYTF.

The chain couples TRBV19 to TRBJ2-7; D might be TRBD1 (7 bases). This CDR3 is 16 amino acids long. Trimming cost V 4 bases and J 1 base, with 17 bases left between them. The germline CDR1 and CDR2 sequences are LNHDA and SQIVND (reference sequence). CDR3 sequence: CASSTRKQGTSYEQYF. CDR3 nucleotides: TGTGCCAGTAGTACTCGAAAACAGGGGACTTCCTACGAGCAGTACTTC. Based on the CDR3 plus reference TRBV19 and TRBJ2-7, the full variable domain is DGGITQSPKYLFRKEGQNVTLSCEQNLNHDAMYWYRQDPGQGLRLIYYSQIVNDFQKGDIAEGYSVSREKKESFPLTVTSAQKNPTAFYLCASSTRKQGTSYEQYFGPGTRLTVT.

The rearrangement links TRBV10-3 to TRBJ2-5; D not certain. Germline CDR1 is ENHRY and CDR2 is SYGVKD. The V and J ends lost 0 bases and 1 base respectively, with 6 bases between them. The CDR3 is 14 residues long. CDR3 sequence reads: CAISESSSQETQYF. CDR3 nucleotide sequence: TGTGCCATCAGTGAGTCTAGTTCCCAAGAGACCCAGTACTTC.

The V and J genes are TRBV7-3 and TRBJ1-6; 7 bases align to TRBD1. The J segment lost 9 bases and the V segment lost 3 bases, leaving 5 bases of the junction unmatched. Germline V gene sequence: CDR1 SGHTA, CDR2 FQGTGA. This CDR3 is built from 14 residues. The CDR3 loop reads CASSLNRGGSPLHF. In DNA, the CDR3 is TGTGCCAGCAGCTTGAACAGGGGAGGTTCACCCCTCCACTTT.

This clone has only a few counts. The CDR3 sequence is CASSSGGSTEAFF. DNA of the CDR3: TGTGCCAGTAGTTCGGGGGGGAGCACTGAAGCTTTCTTT. This chain connects TRBV19 to TRBJ1-1, with a possible D match to TRBD1 (5 bases). Germline lookup yields CDR1 LNHDA and CDR2 SQIVND (reference sequence). The CDR3 is made up of 13 amino acids. V was shortened by 5 bases and J by 4 bases, with 11 bases between the two germline ends.

J is TRBJ1-2 and V is TRBV16, with 10 bases identical to TRBD1. Germline V gene data show CDR1 as KGHSY and CDR2 as FQNENV. CDR3 length: 14 residues. Trimming removed 4 bases from V and 4 bases from J; junction bases left unmatched: 3. CDR3 loop: CASSRDRGGYGYTF. CDR3 DNA sequence: TGTGCCAGCAGCCGGGACAGGGGCGGCTATGGCTACACCTTC.

The chain couples TRBV6-6 to TRBJ1-6, with 7 bases identical to TRBD1. The germline V gene has CDR1 MNHNY and CDR2 SVGAGI (reference sequence). J lost 12 bases, V lost 5 bases, and 7 bases had no gene match. CDR3 length: 13 residues. The CDR3 DNA reads as TGTGCCAGCAGTGGGGACAGAGTGGGACCCCTCCACTTT. Amino acid sequence: CASSGDRVGPLHF.

The CDR3 DNA sequence: TGTGCCAGCAGGGAGCTAGCGGGGGAACAAGAGACCCAGTACTTC. Translated, it gives CASRELAGEQETQYF. The V gene is TRBV6-5, the J gene TRBJ2-5, with TRBD2 matching over 10 bases. V gave up 6 bases and J gave up 2 bases; unmatched junction bases: 6. In germline, CDR1 is MNHEY, CDR2 SVGAGI. The CDR3 loop spans 15 amino acids.

The CDR3 nucleotides read TGTGCCAGTAGTATCAGAGCGGGGGAAAACAATGAGCAGTTCTTC. Its protein product is CASSIRAGENNEQFF. The V call is TRBV19, the J call TRBJ2-1, with 8 bases matching TRBD2. The germline CDR1 and CDR2 sequences are LNHDA and SQIVND (reference sequence). V trimming: 3 bases; J trimming: 5 bases; junction bases outside the gene matches: 6. This CDR3 has 15 amino acids.

This clone was seen just once. The rearrangement links TRBV5-4 to TRBJ2-7, with a possible D match to TRBD1 (6 bases). Germline V gene sequence: CDR1 SGHNT, CDR2 YYREEE (reference sequence). Trimming took off 0 bases at V and 0 bases at J, with 7 bases between the two ends. The CDR3 sequence is 14 residues long. The chain's CDR3 is CASSLADSSYEQYF. The CDR3 region has the DNA TGTGCCAGCAGCTTGGCGGACAGCTCCTACGAGCAGTACTTC.

The chain employs TRBV6-5 and TRBJ1-1; TRBD1 might be the D (5 bases). Trimming stripped 5 bases from V and 5 bases from J, with 12 bases between. The CDR3 totals 13 residues. From germline, CDR1 is MNHEY and CDR2 SVGAGI. CDR3 residues: CASSSRVWTEAFF. CDR3 coding DNA: TGTGCCAGCAGTAGCAGGGTGTGGACTGAAGCTTTCTTT.

This chain uses TRBV10-1 with TRBJ2-7; 8 bases are a match to TRBD2. The CDR3 totals 15 residues. CDR1 WNHNN and CDR2 SYGVQD come from the germline V gene (reference sequence). V lost 0 bases, J lost 2 bases, and 3 bases stayed unmatched. CDR3 DNA: TGCGCCAGCAGTGAGTCAAGTAGCGGGGCCTACGAGCAGTACTTC. As protein: CASSESSSGAYEQYF.

The chain carries TRBV27 and TRBJ2-2; a weak D match, TRBD2 (7 bases). The CDR3 is 16 residues long. V was clipped by 8 bases and J by 3 bases, with 19 bases between them. CDR1 is MNHEY and CDR2 is SMNVEV in the germline V gene (reference sequence). CDR3 in DNA: TGTGCCAGCCGCGGCAGTGCGGGGGCGGACACCGGGGAGCTGTTTTTT. It translates to CASRGSAGADTGELFF.

The genes are TRBV13 and TRBJ2-6; perhaps TRBD1 as D (6 bases). This CDR3 region has 15 residues. V lost 5 bases to trimming and J lost 4 bases, with 12 bases between them. Germline loops: CDR1 PRHDT, CDR2 FYEKMQ (reference sequence). CDR3 nucleotides: TGTGCCAGCAGCCCCCGGACAGCCGGGGCCAACGTCCTGACTTTC. Translation gives CASSPRTAGANVLTF.

J is TRBJ1-1 and V is TRBV7-3; TRBD1 agrees at 7 bases. Germline V gene data show CDR1 as SGHTA and CDR2 as FQGTGA. This CDR3 spans 13 amino acids. The V and J ends lost 4 bases and 3 bases, in that order; junction bases with no gene match: 2. CDR3 loop: CASSSGTDTEAFF. CDR3 DNA sequence: TGTGCCAGCAGCTCCGGGACAGACACTGAAGCTTTCTTT.

This clone came up once. The chain has TRBV13 and TRBJ2-3, with 11 bases matching TRBD2. V shed 9 bases, J shed 3 bases, and the junction held 5 bases outside the gene matches. Per germline, CDR1 PRHDT and CDR2 FYEKMQ (reference sequence). This CDR3 is built from 14 residues. CDR3 in amino acids: CASKLAGVTDTQYF. The CDR3 DNA reads as TGTGCCAGTAAACTAGCGGGGGTTACAGATACGCAGTATTTT. Full variable domain (outside the CDR3, taken from reference TRBV13 and TRBJ2-3): AAGVIQSPRHLIKEKRETATLKCYPIPRHDTVYWYQQGPGQDPQFLISFYEKMQSDKGSIPDRFSAQQFSDYHSELNMSSLELGDSALYFCASKLAGVTDTQYFGPGTRLTVL.

The genes are TRBV7-9 and TRBJ1-1; D unclear. CDR3 length: 13 amino acids. Germline V gene sequence: CDR1 SEHNR, CDR2 FQNEAQ (reference sequence). Trimming left V 4 bases short and J 6 bases short, with 12 bases between. DNA of the CDR3: TGTGCCAGCAGCTACTCCGCGGGCCCTGAAGCTTTCTTT. This sequence encodes CASSYSAGPEAFF.

The chain combines TRBV19 with TRBJ1-2; 9 bases are a match to TRBD1. Looked up from germline, CDR1 is LNHDA and CDR2 is SQIVND (reference sequence). This CDR3 comprises 15 residues. Unmatched junction bases numbered 7, after V lost 5 bases and J lost 3 bases. CDR3 in amino acids: CASSARTGAYYGYTF. The CDR3, as DNA: TGTGCCAGTAGTGCCCGGACAGGGGCTTACTATGGCTACACCTTC.

The chain employs TRBV19 and TRBJ1-2, with D perhaps TRBD1 (5 bases). The CDR3 totals 13 residues. V was cut by 0 bases and J by 7 bases, with 9 bases left in between. Germline V gives CDR1 LNHDA, CDR2 SQIVND (reference sequence). The chain's CDR3 is CASSIDRAGGYTF. CDR3 DNA sequence: TGTGCCAGTAGTATAGACAGGGCCGGTGGCTACACCTTC. The full variable domain, with the rest looked up from reference TRBV19 and TRBJ1-2, is DGGITQSPKYLFRKEGQNVTLSCEQNLNHDAMYWYRQDPGQGLRLIYYSQIVNDFQKGDIAEGYSVSREKKESFPLTVTSAQKNPTAFYLCASSIDRAGGYTFGSGTRLTVV.

This chain connects TRBV5-5 to TRBJ2-7; TRBD2 is a possible D gene (6 bases). Germline CDR1 and CDR2: SGHKS and YYEKEE (reference sequence). CDR3 size: 16 residues. Trimming cost V 4 bases and J 2 bases, with 19 bases left between them. CDR3 loop: CASSISTSNRAYEQYF. CDR3 bases: TGTGCCAGCAGCATATCTACTAGCAATAGGGCCTACGAGCAGTACTTC.

V and J are TRBV29-1 and TRBJ1-1; D may be TRBD1 (5 bases). The germline V gene encodes CDR1 SQVTM and CDR2 ANQGSEA. This CDR3 contains 14 residues. Trimming left V 0 bases short and J 5 bases short, with 13 bases between. The CDR3 DNA sequence: TGCAGCGTTGAAGATGGGGAGGGGCAAACTGAAGCTTTCTTT. It translates to CSVEDGEGQTEAFF.

The rearrangement links TRBV6-5 to TRBJ1-5; D gene ambiguous. This CDR3 comprises 13 residues. V was shortened by 9 bases and J by 9 bases, with 18 bases between the two germline ends. The V gene's germline CDR1 is MNHEY and CDR2 SVGAGI. The CDR3 DNA reads TGTGCCAGTCAGCGGGAGGGCTCGGCGCCCCAGCATTTT. This translates into CASQREGSAPQHF.

This clone came up a few times. The V and J genes are TRBV19 and TRBJ1-6, with a tentative D call TRBD1 (6 bases). This CDR3 has 14 amino acids. CDR1 and CDR2 (germline): LNHDA, SQIVND (reference sequence). V was shortened by 10 bases and J by 6 bases, with 16 bases between the two germline ends. Written as DNA, the CDR3 is TGTGCCACTCAGCGGGGGGCTCGTAATTCACCCCTCCACTTT. It translates to CATQRGARNSPLHF.

In its sample, this clone was seen once. The CDR3 coding sequence is TGTGCCAGCAGCTCCCGGCTAGCGGGCACAGATACGCAGTATTTT. This translates into CASSSRLAGTDTQYF. The rearrangement joins TRBV13 to TRBJ2-3; 7 nucleotides match TRBD2. CDR1 PRHDT and CDR2 FYEKMQ come from the germline V gene (reference sequence). The CDR3 loop spans 15 amino acids. Trimming at V came to 4 bases and at J to 1 base, leaving 5 bases not matched to a gene.

This clone came up once. The same CDR3 can be traced to other DNA sequences in this sample. The CDR3 sequence: CAWSVQGYGYTF. The DNA for the CDR3 is TGTGCCTGGAGTGTTCAGGGCTATGGCTACACCTTC. This chain links TRBV30 with TRBJ1-2, with D possibly TRBD1 on 5 matching bases. Between the trimmed V and J ends, which lost 0 bases and 4 bases, there was a span of 6 bases. CDR3 length: 12 amino acids. Germline loops: CDR1 GTSNPN, CDR2 SVGIG (reference sequence).